A selection of T cell receptor beta chains follows, all from one sample in a study of immune evolution from preneoplasia to lung adenocarcinoma. Generated by immunoSEQ multiplex PCR, the TCRdb table keeps only in-frame clones and is missing some. The data show about 14,000 clones, about four fifths seen once. The sequencing sample was made of FFPE minimally invasive lung adenocarcinoma tissue. Every receptor here comes from a person in their 70s with lung adenocarcinoma. Both conserved end residues are part of each CDR3. The D gene is left open where the match is weak. Size is omitted from some rows. Given values are once, few, many or a class for expanded clones.

v_gene,abundance,d_gene,j_gene,CDR3nt,CDR3aa
TRBV18,.,TRBD1,TRBJ2-3,TGTGCCAGCTCACCTACACAGGGGGCTTCGGCAGATACGCAGTATTTT,CASSPTQGASADTQYF
TRBV2,.,.,TRBJ1-1,TGTGCCAGCAGTGACCGGGGGGTGGCAGAAGCTTTCTTT,CASSDRGVAEAFF
TRBV11-2,.,TRBD1,TRBJ1-3,TGTGCCAGCAGCGCCGGACAGGGGGCGCACACCATATATTTT,CASSAGQGAHTIYF
TRBV14,.,TRBD1,TRBJ2-3,TGTGCCAGCAGCCCAAGAACAGGGGCAGATACGCAGTATTTT,CASSPRTGADTQYF
TRBV10-3,once,.,TRBJ2-1,TGTGCCATCAGTGAGCACCAGGCTGAGCAGTTCTTC,CAISEHQAEQFF
TRBV7-9,.,.,TRBJ2-3,TGTGCCAGCAGCTTAGCAACGGCAGGGGGCACAGATACGCAGTATTTT,CASSLATAGGTDTQYF
TRBV28,.,.,TRBJ1-2,TGTGCCGGCCTCAGGGTAAGGTATGGCTACACCTTC,CAGLRVRYGYTF
TRBV4-1,few,TRBD2,TRBJ2-3,TGCGCCAGCAGCCAACAGACTAGCGGGGCCACAGATACGCAGTATTTT,CASSQQTSGATDTQYF
TRBV7-2,.,.,TRBJ1-2,TGTGCCAGCAGCTTGACCAGGGTAGGGGGCTACACCTTC,CASSLTRVGGYTF
TRBV30,.,.,TRBJ2-3,TGTGCCTGGAGTGACTATAAGGGATTGGTAAGAGAAGATACGCAGTATTTT,CAWSDYKGLVREDTQYF
TRBV30,.,.,TRBJ2-6,TGTGCCTGGAACCGAGACAGGTCCGGGGCCAACGTCCTGACTTTC,CAWNRDRSGANVLTF
TRBV7-9,.,TRBD1,TRBJ2-2,TGTGCCAGCAGCCCGACAGGGGCGAACACCGGGGAGCTGTTTTTT,CASSPTGANTGELFF
TRBV10-3,.,.,TRBJ2-7,TGTGCCATCAGTGAGTCCGGTCAGGAGCAGTACTTC,CAISESGQEQYF
TRBV6-5,few,.,TRBJ2-7,TGTGCCAGCAGGAGGACTGGATCATACGAGCAGTACTTC,CASRRTGSYEQYF
TRBV27,.,TRBD1,TRBJ1-1,TGTGCCAGCAGTCAACAGGGGATGAACACTGAAGCTTTCTTT,CASSQQGMNTEAFF